The rows below give T cell receptor beta chains drawn from one sample of a study of technical replicates of blood from several donors. Libraries were prepared by immunoSEQ multiplex PCR; TCRdb keeps only in-frame clonotypes and omits some of them. Of approximately 65,000 clones in the sample, around 87% are singletons; the top ten hold about 4.8%. Material for sequencing was PBMCs. The receptor source for this set is a human donor in good health. Some clones in this sample may be carry-over from other donors' samples. CDR3s include the opening cysteine and the closing phenylalanine or tryptophan. A D gene is named only where the DNA matches it firmly. Rows may omit the clone size; those that give it use once, few, many or a size class.

TGTGCCAGCAGTGAACTGGGACAGGGTTTGAACACCGGGGAGCTGTTTTTT	CASSELGQGLNTGELFF	TRBJ2-2	TRBD1	.	TRBV6-1
TGTGCCTGGAGTGTACTGGACAGCTCTGAGCAGTACTTC	CAWSVLDSSEQYF	TRBJ2-7	.	.	TRBV30
TGTGCCAGCAGCCATAGCTCTGGAAACACCATATATTTT	CASSHSSGNTIYF	TRBJ1-3	.	.	TRBV7-9
TGTGCCAGTAGTTTAGAAAGAAGAGCTACAGCTTTCTTT	CASSLERRATAFF	TRBJ1-1	.	.	TRBV19
TGCAGCGTCCCCAAGGGTCCAGGGCCCAGTGCGACCCAGTACTTC	CSVPKGPGPSATQYF	TRBJ2-5	.	.	TRBV29-1
TGCGCCAGCAGCCAACGACAGGGCCACGAGCAGTACTTC	CASSQRQGHEQYF	TRBJ2-7	TRBD1	.	TRBV4-3
TGTGCCAATGCACCTCAGGGGGATCGTCAGCCCCAGCATTTT	CANAPQGDRQPQHF	TRBJ1-5	TRBD1	.	TRBV28
TGTGCCAGCATCGGGACAGGGGGCACCGGGGAGCTGTTTTTT	CASIGTGGTGELFF	TRBJ2-2	TRBD1	.	TRBV2
TGTGCCACCAGCAGACAGGGTTCTAATGAAAAACTGTTTTTT	CATSRQGSNEKLFF	TRBJ1-4	.	.	TRBV15
TGTGCCAGCAGCGACAGAAAATACACTGAAGCTTTCTTT	CASSDRKYTEAFF	TRBJ1-1	.	.	TRBV2
TGTGCCAGCTTAAGCCAGACAGGCGCGGGCTATGGCTACACCTTC	CASLSQTGAGYGYTF	TRBJ1-2	.	.	TRBV2
TGTGCCAGCAGCTCAGTCGGGGGTGTTGCACCCCTCCACTTT	CASSSVGGVAPLHF	TRBJ1-6	.	.	TRBV6-5
TGTGCCAGCAGCTTAGTGCGGGTTGTTTCATATTCACCCCTCCACTTT	CASSLVRVVSYSPLHF	TRBJ1-6	.	once	TRBV7-8
TGTGCCAGCAGCTTTAGCGGGAGGGCCGGATACGAGCAGTACTTC	CASSFSGRAGYEQYF	TRBJ2-7	TRBD2	.	TRBV7-9
TGTGCCAGCAGCCTTAGGGGTGATGATGAAGCTTTCTTT	CASSLRGDDEAFF	TRBJ1-1	.	.	TRBV7-9
TGCGCCAGCAGCCAGTACACTATTGATAGCTATACCTACGAGCAGTACTTC	CASSQYTIDSYTYEQYF	TRBJ2-7	.	.	TRBV5-1
TGCAGCGCCCAAGGGGCAAACACTGAAGCTTTCTTT	CSAQGANTEAFF	TRBJ1-1	.	.	TRBV29-1
TGTGCCAGCAGCCAAGTGGGACGGGGGGTGGGGAATGAGCAGTTCTTC	CASSQVGRGVGNEQFF	TRBJ2-1	TRBD2	.	TRBV4-2
TGCGCCAGCAGCTTGAATAGCCCTCCCGGGGAGCTGTTTTTT	CASSLNSPPGELFF	TRBJ2-2	.	.	TRBV5-1
TGTGCCAGCCGCGGAATCGGTGAAAAACTGTTTTTT	CASRGIGEKLFF	TRBJ1-4	.	.	TRBV7-6
TGTGCCAGCAGCTTGGTTTTAGCGGGGTACCAAGAGACCCAGTACTTC	CASSLVLAGYQETQYF	TRBJ2-5	TRBD2	.	TRBV7-2
TGTGCCTCCCTCCGGACAGGAAACTATGGCTACACCTTC	CASLRTGNYGYTF	TRBJ1-2	TRBD1	.	TRBV19
TGTGCCAGCAGCCCTAGCGGGAGCTCCTACAATGAGCAGTTCTTC	CASSPSGSSYNEQFF	TRBJ2-1	TRBD2	.	TRBV7-9
TGTGCCAGCAGCTATATACCGGGACAGGCCTCCTACGAGCAGTACTTC	CASSYIPGQASYEQYF	TRBJ2-7	TRBD1	.	TRBV11-2
TGTGCCAGCAGCGCGGGGCGGCTGGCTAATGAAAAACTGTTTTTT	CASSAGRLANEKLFF	TRBJ1-4	.	.	TRBV7-8
TGTGCCAGCAGCCAGGAGGGGGCCTCCGAGCAGTACTTC	CASSQEGASEQYF	TRBJ2-7	.	.	TRBV11-3